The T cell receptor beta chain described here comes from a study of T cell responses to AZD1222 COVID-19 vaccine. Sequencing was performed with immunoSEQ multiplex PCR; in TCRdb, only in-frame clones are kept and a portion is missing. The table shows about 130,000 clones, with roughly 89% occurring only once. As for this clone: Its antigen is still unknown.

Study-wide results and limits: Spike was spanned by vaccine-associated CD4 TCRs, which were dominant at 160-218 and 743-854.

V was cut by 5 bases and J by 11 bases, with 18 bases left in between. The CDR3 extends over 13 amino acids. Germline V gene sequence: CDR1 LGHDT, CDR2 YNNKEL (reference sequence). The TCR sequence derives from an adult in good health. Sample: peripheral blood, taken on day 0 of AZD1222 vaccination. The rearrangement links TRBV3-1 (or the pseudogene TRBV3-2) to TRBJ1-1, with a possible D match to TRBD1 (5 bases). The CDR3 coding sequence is TGTGCCAGCAGCTCCTCGGGACGAGGGGACGCTTTCTTT. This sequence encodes CASSSSGRGDAFF.